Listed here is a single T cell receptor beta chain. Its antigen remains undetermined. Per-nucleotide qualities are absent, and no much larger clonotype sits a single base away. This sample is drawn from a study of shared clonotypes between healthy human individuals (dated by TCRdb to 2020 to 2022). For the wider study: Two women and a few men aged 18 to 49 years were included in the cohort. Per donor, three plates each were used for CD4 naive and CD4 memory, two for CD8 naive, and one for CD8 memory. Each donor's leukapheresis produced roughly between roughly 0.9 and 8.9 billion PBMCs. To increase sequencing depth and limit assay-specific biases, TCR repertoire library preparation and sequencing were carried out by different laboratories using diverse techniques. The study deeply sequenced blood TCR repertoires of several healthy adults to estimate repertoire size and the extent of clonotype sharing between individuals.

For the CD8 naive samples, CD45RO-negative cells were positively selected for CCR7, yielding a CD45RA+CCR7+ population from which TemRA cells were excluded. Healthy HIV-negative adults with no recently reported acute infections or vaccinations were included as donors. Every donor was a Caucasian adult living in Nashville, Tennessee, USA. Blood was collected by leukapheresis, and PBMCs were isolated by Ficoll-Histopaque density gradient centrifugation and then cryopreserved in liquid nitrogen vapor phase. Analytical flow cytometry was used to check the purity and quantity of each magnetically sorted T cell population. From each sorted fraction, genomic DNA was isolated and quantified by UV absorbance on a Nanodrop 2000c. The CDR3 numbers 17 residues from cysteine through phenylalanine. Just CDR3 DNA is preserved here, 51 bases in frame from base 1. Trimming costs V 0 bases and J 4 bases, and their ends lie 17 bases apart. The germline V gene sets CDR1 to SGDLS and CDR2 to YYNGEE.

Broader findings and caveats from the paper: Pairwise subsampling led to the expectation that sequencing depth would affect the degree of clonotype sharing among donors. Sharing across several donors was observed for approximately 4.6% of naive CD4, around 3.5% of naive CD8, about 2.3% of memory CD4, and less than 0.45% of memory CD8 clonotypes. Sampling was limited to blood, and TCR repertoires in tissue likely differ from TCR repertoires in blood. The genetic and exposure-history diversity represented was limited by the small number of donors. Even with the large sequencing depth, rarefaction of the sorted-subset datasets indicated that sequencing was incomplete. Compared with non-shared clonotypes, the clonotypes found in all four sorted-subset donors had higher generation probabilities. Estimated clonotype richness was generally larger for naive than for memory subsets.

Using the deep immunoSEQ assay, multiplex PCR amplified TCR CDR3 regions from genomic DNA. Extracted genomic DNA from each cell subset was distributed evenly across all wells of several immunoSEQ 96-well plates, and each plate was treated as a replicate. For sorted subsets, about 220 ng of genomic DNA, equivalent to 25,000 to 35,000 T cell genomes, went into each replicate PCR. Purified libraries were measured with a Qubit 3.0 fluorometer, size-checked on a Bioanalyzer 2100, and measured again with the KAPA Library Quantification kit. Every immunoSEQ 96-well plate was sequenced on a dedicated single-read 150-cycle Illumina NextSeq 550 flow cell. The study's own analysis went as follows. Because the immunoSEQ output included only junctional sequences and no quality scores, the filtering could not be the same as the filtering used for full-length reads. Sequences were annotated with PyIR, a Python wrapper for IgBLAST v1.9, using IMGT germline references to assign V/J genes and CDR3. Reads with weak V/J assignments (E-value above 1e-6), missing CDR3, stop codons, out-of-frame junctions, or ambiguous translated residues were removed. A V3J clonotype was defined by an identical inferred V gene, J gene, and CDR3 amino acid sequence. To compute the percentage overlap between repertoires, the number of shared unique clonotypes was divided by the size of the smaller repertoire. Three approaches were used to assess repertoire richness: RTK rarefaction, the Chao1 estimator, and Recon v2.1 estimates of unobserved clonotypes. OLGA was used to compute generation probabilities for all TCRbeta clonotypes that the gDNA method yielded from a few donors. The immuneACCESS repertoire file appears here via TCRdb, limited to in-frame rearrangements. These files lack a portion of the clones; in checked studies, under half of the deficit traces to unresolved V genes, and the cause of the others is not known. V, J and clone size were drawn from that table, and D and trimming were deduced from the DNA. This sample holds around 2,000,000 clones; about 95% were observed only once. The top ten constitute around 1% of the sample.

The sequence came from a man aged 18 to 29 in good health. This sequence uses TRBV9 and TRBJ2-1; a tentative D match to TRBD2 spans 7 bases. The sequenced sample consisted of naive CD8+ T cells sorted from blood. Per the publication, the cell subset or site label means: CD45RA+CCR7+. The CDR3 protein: CASSVDQRGALYNEQFF. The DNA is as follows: TGTGCCAGCAGCGTAGATCAACGGGGGGCTCTATACAATGAGCAGTTCTTC.